This entry concerns a single TCR beta chain. Its matching antigen is unknown. Using unique molecular identifiers, the investigators prepared the TCRbeta library. TCRdb reprocessed the PCR reads via MiXCR and lists one record per CDR3 protein. Among some 220,000 distinct CDR3 sequences, about a tenth were seen once, and the ten largest hold 28%. The CDR3 is 14 residues long. Germline values: CDR1 DFQATT, CDR2 SNEGSKA (reference sequence). V shed 6 bases, J shed 4 bases, and the junction held 10 bases outside the gene matches. The sample is drawn from a study of T-cell reconstitution after alpha-beta-depleted transplantation in children. The study's findings and limits: Several hundred expanded graft clones reportedly supplied alpha-beta T cells about two months after transplant.

This chain connects TRBV20-1 to TRBJ1-2; 8 bases fit TRBD1. Sample: PBMCs, taken before TCRalphabeta/CD19-depleted stem cell transplant. The sequence was obtained from a child under two years old with acute myeloid leukemia, due to receive a stem cell transplant. CDR3 nucleotides: TGCAGTGCCAACTTTCAGGGGGCGAGCTATGGCTACACCTTC. It encodes CSANFQGASYGYTF.